This T cell receptor beta chain was captured by sequencing in a study of T cells in Graves' hyperthyroidism and ophthalmopathy. Notes on the study in general: Before onset, by a median of about seven months, the model predicted ophthalmopathy.

The hyperthyroidism was newly diagnosed and had lasted under 2 months; the patients were aged 18 to 65. Exclusion criteria comprised uncontrolled infection, other autoimmune disease, pregnancy or lactation. Any symptoms of ophthalmopathy came after the first hyperthyroidism diagnosis, from which the blood sample dates. In germline, CDR1 is MGHDK, CDR2 SYGVNS. The V end lost 6 bases, the J end lost 0 bases, and 8 bases lay between the germline ends. The length of the CDR3 is 14 residues. Amplification of TCR beta CDR3 regions was performed using RNA transcripts as template. An initial round of RT-PCR targeting the TCR CDR3 relied on the HTBI primer set. TCRdb re-called the multiplex PCR reads with MiXCR, one entry per CDR3 protein. The table lists hundreds of thousands of distinct CDR3 sequences, around a sixth of them singletons. Turning to this clonotype: As yet, its antigen is unknown.

The chain recombines TRBV25-1 with TRBJ2-2; D remains unclear. The receptor was derived from a woman between 45 and 60 years old with Graves' hyperthyroidism that later progressed to Graves' ophthalmopathy. Sequencing was carried out using blood. The CDR3 protein is CASSTFTNTGELFF. The CDR3 DNA reads TGTGCCAGCAGCACCTTCACGAACACCGGGGAGCTGTTTTTT.